A selection of T cell receptor beta chains follows, all from one sample in a study of glioma-infiltrating T cells. Via MiXCR, TCRdb re-called the multiplex PCR reads, giving one row per CDR3 protein. The sample holds around 43,000 distinct CDR3 sequences, 20% to 25% seen once. Sequenced input: glioma tissue, nonneoplastic brain tissue, or PBMCs (not recorded which). The receptors here all came from a human donor with low-grade glioma or glioblastoma, undergoing nonglioma brain surgery, or in good health (not recorded which). Each CDR3 is given with its conserved first and last residue. D genes are given only for firm matches. Not every row has a clone size; where given, it reads once, few, many or a size class.

clone_size j_call v_call d_call cdr3_aa cdr3_nt
many TRBJ2-5 TRBV15 - CATSGTGRQETQYF TGTGCCACCAGCGGCACAGGGCGCCAAGAGACCCAGTACTTC
few TRBJ1-1 TRBV13 TRBD1 CASSLDTGGGSTEAFF TGTGCCAGCAGCTTAGATACAGGGGGCGGTAGCACTGAAGCTTTCTTT
- TRBJ2-7 TRBV2 - CASSRQPSYEQYF TGTGCCAGCTCTAGACAACCCTCCTACGAGCAGTACTTC
- TRBJ1-1 TRBV20-1 TRBD1 CSARTGAMNTEAPF TGCAGTGCTAGGACAGGGGCCATGAACACTGAAGCTCCCTTT
few TRBJ2-7 TRBV29-1 - CSVAEGRDSVEQYF TGCAGCGTCGCCGAGGGGCGGGATTCCGTCGAGCAGTACTTC
many TRBJ1-4 TRBV18 TRBD1 CASSPQRQGVRKLFF TGTGCCAGCTCACCCCAACGACAGGGAGTGCGGAAACTGTTTTTT
many TRBJ1-1 TRBV20-1 - CSASRGAANTEAFF TGCAGTGCTAGTCGAGGGGCGGCGAACACTGAAGCTTTCTTT
- TRBJ2-5 TRBV2 - CASIAGHPGLRETQYF TGTGCCAGCATCGCGGGACACCCCGGCCTGAGAGAGACCCAGTACTTC
many TRBJ2-7 TRBV27 TRBD1 CASSLGTGREQYF TGTGCCAGCAGTCTAGGGACAGGGCGCGAGCAGTACTTC
many TRBJ2-7 TRBV28 TRBD1 CASSFPLGQGANEQYF TGTGCCAGCAGTTTCCCCCTCGGACAGGGGGCCAACGAGCAGTACTTC
many TRBJ2-5 TRBV7-9 - CASSFKRLGKETQYF TGTGCCAGCAGCTTCAAGAGACTGGGGAAAGAGACCCAGTACTTC
many TRBJ1-2 TRBV4-1 TRBD1 CASSQDADRGYGYTF TGCGCCAGCAGCCAAGATGCGGACAGGGGCTATGGCTACACCTTC
many TRBJ2-1 TRBV15 - CATKKVGSEQFF TGTGCCACCAAAAAAGTGGGAAGCGAGCAGTTCTTC
many TRBJ2-1 TRBV4-2 TRBD2 CASSQVLAGVNEQFF TGTGCCAGCAGCCAAGTACTAGCGGGAGTGAATGAGCAGTTCTTC
many TRBJ2-6 TRBV5-4 - CASSLYVLLGTGANVLTF TGTGCCAGCAGCTTGTACGTCCTACTCGGGACTGGGGCCAACGTCCTGACTTTC
many TRBJ2-7 TRBV3-1 - CASSSTGNYEQYF TGTGCCAGCAGCTCTACAGGGAACTACGAGCAGTACTTC
many TRBJ2-3 TRBV6-1 - CASSEALAGITDTQYF TGTGCCAGCAGTGAAGCTCTCGCGGGGATCACAGATACGCAGTATTTT
medium-sized TRBJ1-3 TRBV6-1 - CASSEGTSSGNTIYF TGTGCCAGCAGTGAAGGCACAAGCTCTGGAAACACCATATATTTT
medium-sized TRBJ2-1 TRBV6-6 - CASSYGGGAVEQFF TGTGCCAGCAGTTACGGGGGGGGGGCAGTTGAGCAGTTCTTC
many TRBJ2-7 TRBV7-9 - CASSLSSEQYF TGTGCCAGCAGCTTATCGAGCGAGCAGTACTTC
many TRBJ1-5 TRBV20-1 - CSAHRATQPQHF TGCAGTGCTCACAGGGCGACCCAGCCCCAGCATTTT
many TRBJ2-1 TRBV3-1 - CASSQVLSGYNEQFF TGTGCCAGCAGCCAAGTCTTATCGGGGTACAATGAGCAGTTCTTC
once TRBJ1-5 TRBV12-3/TRBV12-4 - CASSFGRPNQPQDF TGTGCCAGCAGTTTCGGACGTCCGAATCAGCCCCAGGATTTT
few TRBJ1-3 TRBV9 - CASSSSGGLGNTIYF TGTGCCAGCAGCTCCTCGGGGGGCCTAGGAAACACCATATATTTT
few TRBJ2-1 TRBV12-3/TRBV12-4 - CASSAAYNEQFF TGTGCCAGCAGTGCAGCCTACAATGAGCAGTTCTTC
many TRBJ1-5 TRBV2 TRBD1 CASNQGAGQPQHF TGTGCCAGCAATCAGGGGGCGGGTCAGCCCCAGCATTTT
many TRBJ2-7 TRBV6-1 - CASSTPGGGSYEQYF TGTGCCAGCAGTACCCCGGGGGGCGGAAGCTACGAGCAGTACTTC
many TRBJ2-1 TRBV4-1 TRBD2 CASSQAGGLAGGHEQFF TGCGCCAGCAGCCAAGCAGGTGGACTAGCGGGGGGGCATGAGCAGTTCTTC
many TRBJ2-1 TRBV7-8 - CASTARDHEQFF TGTGCCAGCACGGCGAGGGACCATGAGCAGTTCTTC
many TRBJ2-5 TRBV20-1 TRBD1 CSASGTGADLGLF TGCAGTGCTAGTGGTACAGGGGCGGATTTGGGGCTCTTC
many TRBJ2-3 TRBV3-1 - CASSRRSTDTQYF TGTGCCAGCAGCCGGCGGAGCACAGATACGCAGTATTTT
many TRBJ1-1 TRBV28 TRBD1 CASRTGRNTEAFF TGTGCCAGCAGGACAGGGCGGAACACTGAAGCTTTCTTT
many TRBJ2-1 TRBV2 - CASSDQGGSSNEQFF TGTGCCAGCAGTGATCAGGGAGGTTCATCCAATGAGCAGTTCTTC
many TRBJ1-6 TRBV7-6 - CASSFGRSNSPLHF TGTGCCAGCAGCTTTGGGCGCTCAAATTCACCCCTCCACTTT
many TRBJ2-5 TRBV27 - CASSRTRLWGNLEETQYF TGTGCCAGCAGTCGGACACGATTATGGGGAAATTTGGAAGAGACCCAGTACTTC
many TRBJ2-1 TRBV6-6 TRBD2 CASSYGAITSGSNEQFF TGTGCCAGCAGTTACGGAGCGATCACTAGCGGTTCCAATGAGCAGTTCTTC
many TRBJ1-5 TRBV2 TRBD1 CARNRDRKNSNQPQHF TGTGCCAGGAATCGGGACAGGAAAAATAGCAATCAGCCCCAGCATTTT
many TRBJ2-7 TRBV7-2 TRBD1 CASKTGPSYEQYF TGTGCCAGCAAGACAGGGCCTTCCTACGAGCAGTACTTC
- TRBJ2-1 TRBV6-2/TRBV6-3 TRBD2 CASSYEPHLAVSYNEQFF TGTGCAAGCAGTTACGAGCCACACCTAGCGGTCTCCTACAATGAGCAGTTCTTC
many TRBJ2-3 TRBV12-3/TRBV12-4 - CASSPIVGRPDTQYF TGTGCCAGCAGCCCCATCGTGGGGCGGCCAGATACGCAGTATTTT
many TRBJ2-5 TRBV4-1 - CASSQAVQLGGTQYF TGCGCCAGCAGCCAAGCGGTCCAGCTAGGGGGGACCCAGTACTTC
medium-sized TRBJ2-3 TRBV27 - CASRDSMSTDTQYF TGTGCCAGCCGGGACTCGATGAGCACAGATACGCAGTATTTT
many TRBJ2-5 TRBV11-2 - CASSLDQDVGETQYF TGTGCCAGCAGCTTAGACCAGGATGTAGGCGAGACCCAGTACTTC
many TRBJ1-4 TRBV18 - CASSPGATNEKLFF TGTGCCAGCTCACCGGGTGCAACTAATGAAAAACTGTTTTTT
many TRBJ2-3 TRBV19 TRBD2 CASSMNGRADTQYF TGTGCCAGTAGTATGAATGGGAGGGCAGATACGCAGTATTTT
- TRBJ2-5 TRBV6-1 - CASSVIQETQYF TGTGCCAGCAGTGTCATTCAAGAGACCCAGTACTTT
- TRBJ1-1 TRBV28 - CASSLYGSGTGAFF TGTGCCAGCAGTTTATACGGGAGCGGCACTGGAGCTTTCTTT
medium-sized TRBJ2-2 TRBV27 TRBD1 CASSPPGGYTGELFF TGTGCCAGCAGTCCTCCAGGGGGCTACACCGGGGAGCTGTTTTTT
- TRBJ1-6 TRBV3-1 TRBD1 CASSLDRANSPLHF TGTGCCAGCAGCCTCGACAGGGCCAATTCACCCCTCCACTTT
- TRBJ1-5 TRBV12-3/TRBV12-4 - CASSLKTDKQRPQHF TGTGCCAGCAGTTTAAAGACAGACAAGCAACGGCCCCAGCATTTT
few TRBJ1-5 TRBV19 TRBD1 CASSMVGQGGNQPQHF TGTGCCAGTAGTATGGTAGGACAGGGAGGCAATCAGCCCCAGCATTTT
many TRBJ2-2 TRBV7-9 - CASSFANTGELFF TGTGCCAGCAGCTTCGCGAACACCGGGGAGCTGTTTTTT